This TCR beta chain is from a study of regulatory T cells in long-lasting Graves disease. Unmatched junction bases numbered 11, after V lost 5 bases and J lost 4 bases. The CDR3 covers 17 residues. The germline V gene encodes CDR1 SGHAT and CDR2 FQNNGV. This sample's time point: persistent/refractory GD, antithyroid drugs over 5 years with positive TRAb. PBMC-extracted RNA yielded the TCR library. This clonotype was recorded once. Libraries of TCR beta came from iRepertoire HTBI primers plus Arm-PCR of CDR3 regions. TCRdb used MiXCR to reprocess the multiplex PCR reads, holding one entry per CDR3 protein. In the table there are 700,000 or so distinct CDR3 sequences, 30% of which are singletons.

Sequenced here: peripheral blood mononuclear cells (PBMCs), sampled when the disease was refractory, from a patient treated with antithyroid drugs. This rearrangement joins TRBV11-2 to TRBJ2-1, with TRBD2 matching 10 bases. The source of this sequence is a female donor with Graves disease. Written as DNA, the CDR3 is TGTGCCAGCAGCCAGCAGGCTAGCGGGAGTGATTACAATGAGCAGTTCTTC. It yields the protein CASSQQASGSDYNEQFF.